Each of the 32 T cell receptor beta chains below was sequenced from the same sample in a study of T cell changes during pregnancy in multiple sclerosis. Here immunoSEQ multiplex PCR was the method, and the copy in TCRdb shows in-frame clones only, minus some. The data hold around 57,000 clones, with approximately 92% observed a single time. The sequencing here drew on CD4+ T cells from peripheral blood mononuclear cells, taken after pregnancy. These receptor sequences come from a female donor in good health, enrolled as a control in a pregnancy study.

The rearrangement uses TRBV2 and TRBJ1-6; 9 bases align to TRBD1. The CDR3 length is 16 residues. From germline, CDR1 is SNHLY and CDR2 FYNNEI. Trimming took 2 bases from V and 7 from J; bases not matched to a gene: 6. CDR3 in DNA: TGTGCCAGCAGTGAACGACAGGGGGGGTTCAATTCACCCCTCCACTTT. Translated, it gives CASSERQGGFNSPLHF.

The V gene is TRBV4-2, the J gene TRBJ1-1; D is perhaps TRBD1 (5 bases). This CDR3 contains 16 residues. The germline gives CDR1 LGHNA, CDR2 YNFKEQ. V was clipped by 2 bases and J by 7 bases, with 20 bases between them. As DNA, the CDR3 is TGTGCCAGCAGCCAAAATCCTGGAGGGGCTGAGGGTGAAGCTTTCTTT. The encoded protein is CASSQNPGGAEGEAFF.

This clone has just one count. CDR3 sequence: CASSRTGTGGEGYTF. The CDR3 bases are TGTGCCAGCAGCCGCACGGGGACTGGGGGTGAGGGCTACACCTTC. The chain has TRBV5-4 and TRBJ1-2; D may be TRBD1 (5 bases). The CDR3 sequence is 15 residues long. Per germline, CDR1 SGHNT and CDR2 YYREEE (reference sequence). Trimming shortened V by 4 bases and J by 8 bases, and 21 bases separated the two germline ends. Together with reference TRBV5-4 and TRBJ1-2, the CDR3 gives the full variable domain: ETGVTQSPTHLIKTRGQQVTLRCSSQSGHNTVSWYQQALGQGPQFIFQYYREEENGRGNFPPRFSGLQFPNYSSELNVNALELDDSALYLCASSRTGTGGEGYTFGSGTRLTVV.

The genes are TRBV28 and TRBJ2-1, with D maybe TRBD2 (7 bases). The CDR3 runs 13 residues. Trimming cost V 6 bases and J 6 bases, with 12 bases left between them. The germline gives CDR1 MDHEN, CDR2 SYDVKM. CDR3 nucleotide sequence: TGTGCCAGCAGCCCCGGGGGGCCCAATGAGCAGTTCTTC. Translating gives CASSPGGPNEQFF.

This sequence joins TRBV7-9 and TRBJ1-2; TRBD1 matches 7 bases. The CDR3 is 16 amino acids. J lost 1 base, V lost 1 base, and 6 bases had no gene match. Germline assignment: CDR1 SEHNR and CDR2 FQNEAQ (reference sequence). The CDR3 reads CASSLGTGGDNYGYTF. CDR3 coding DNA: TGTGCCAGCAGCTTAGGGACAGGCGGGGATAACTATGGCTACACCTTC.

V usage is TRBV15 and J usage is TRBJ2-1, with a weak D call TRBD2 (7 bases). Trimming left V 1 base short and J 7 bases short, with 20 bases between. This CDR3 is 17 amino acids long. Germline values: CDR1 LNHNV, CDR2 YYDKDF (reference sequence). The DNA for the CDR3 is TGTGCCACCAGCAGAGGGGAGGGGGGAGGCCTTAGGAATGAGCAGTTCTTC. Its protein product is CATSRGEGGGLRNEQFF.

The chain carries TRBV5-6 and TRBJ1-4; 8 bases are shared with TRBD1. After removal of 0 bases from V and 6 bases from J, the junction contained 1 base not matched to a gene. CDR3 size: 14 residues. Germline CDR1 reads SGHDT; CDR2 reads YYEEEE. CDR3 residues: CASSLEDRDEKLFF. CDR3 nucleotides: TGTGCCAGCAGCTTGGAGGACAGGGATGAAAAACTGTTTTTT.

The chain has TRBV7-8 and TRBJ1-1; D is uncertain. The CDR3 covers 14 residues. Germline V gene lookup returns CDR1 SGHVS and CDR2 FQNEAQ. Between the trimmed V and J ends, which lost 2 bases and 1 base, there was a span of 8 bases. The CDR3: CASSLSSGNTEAFF. The CDR3 coding sequence is TGTGCCAGCAGCTTAAGTAGCGGGAACACTGAAGCTTTCTTT. The full variable domain, rest sourced from reference TRBV7-8 and TRBJ1-1, is GAGVSQSPRYKVAKRGQDVALRCDPISGHVSLFWYQQALGQGPEFLTYFQNEAQLDKSGLPSDRFFAERPEGSVSTLKIQRTQQEDSAVYLCASSLSSGNTEAFFGQGTRLTVV.

The rearrangement links TRBV7-9 to TRBJ2-2; the match to TRBD1 covers 10 bases. The junction had 5 bases not matched to a gene; V was cut back by 1 base and J by 0 bases. This CDR3 has 18 residues. The germline V gene has CDR1 SEHNR and CDR2 FQNEAQ (reference sequence). The CDR3 protein is CASSLGDRGRSNTGELFF. The CDR3 DNA reads TGTGCCAGCAGCTTAGGAGACAGGGGGCGATCGAACACCGGGGAGCTGTTTTTT.

The chain combines TRBV7-3 with TRBJ1-6, with 8 bases that match TRBD1. The CDR3 is 15 amino acids. The V and J ends lost 5 bases and 8 bases, in that order; junction bases with no gene match: 8. CDR1 is SGHTA, CDR2 FQGTGA, per germline. CDR3 loop: CASSRTGQGDSPLHF. The CDR3 DNA is TGTGCCAGCAGCAGAACCGGACAGGGAGATTCACCCCTCCACTTT.

J is TRBJ1-3 and V is TRBV10-3, with 8 bases matching TRBD1. Trimming took 10 bases from V and 4 from J; bases not matched to a gene: 0. The germline V gene encodes CDR1 ENHRY and CDR2 SYGVKD. The CDR3 consists of 11 residues. The CDR3 sequence is CATGGGNTIYF. Written as DNA, the CDR3 is TGTGCCACAGGGGGCGGAAACACCATATATTTT.

The CDR3 loop is CASRRDSMNTEAFF. Here the CDR3 DNA reads TGTGCCAGCAGGCGGGACAGCATGAACACTGAAGCTTTCTTT. This chain links TRBV6-5 with TRBJ1-1, with TRBD1 matching over 7 bases. The CDR3 is 14 amino acids. Germline CDR1 is MNHEY and CDR2 is SVGAGI. V was clipped by 6 bases and J by 0 bases; unmatched bases: 4.

V gene TRBV5-1 combines with J gene TRBJ2-5; tentative D call: TRBD1 (5 bases). Germline assignment: CDR1 SGHRS and CDR2 YFSETQ. This CDR3 has 15 residues. Trimming pared 1 base from V and 4 bases from J, leaving 14 bases between. As DNA, the CDR3 is TGCGCCAGCAGCTTGAATCTGGCTAGGGGAGAGACCCAGTACTTC. It codes for CASSLNLARGETQYF.

The chain joins TRBV7-2 to TRBJ1-3; D is perhaps TRBD1 (6 bases). Trimming cost V 0 bases and J 4 bases, with 10 bases left between them. The CDR3 length is 15 residues. Looked up from germline, CDR1 is SGHTA and CDR2 is FQGNSA. The CDR3 is CASSLAWGPGNTIYF. In nucleotides, the CDR3 is TGTGCCAGCAGCTTAGCGTGGGGGCCAGGAAACACCATATATTTT.

The genes are TRBV4-3 and TRBJ2-3; D is ambiguous. The CDR3 is 16 amino acids. Trimming cost V 0 bases and J 0 bases, with 10 bases left between them. Germline V lookup: CDR1 LGHNA, CDR2 YSLEER. CDR3 DNA sequence: TGCGCCAGCAGCCAAGATGCAGGTTCTAGCACAGATACGCAGTATTTT. Amino acids: CASSQDAGSSTDTQYF.

The chain combines TRBV11-2 with TRBJ2-2, with D possibly matching TRBD1 (5 bases). CDR1 is SGHAT, CDR2 FQNNGV, per germline. The CDR3 is 15 amino acids. V dropped 4 bases and J dropped 4 bases, with 13 bases sitting between them. The CDR3 region is CASSYKTVSTGELFF. The CDR3 DNA reads as TGTGCCAGCAGCTATAAGACAGTCTCCACCGGGGAGCTGTTTTTT.

The V call is TRBV5-1, the J call TRBJ1-4, with TRBD1 matching over 9 bases. Germline V gives CDR1 SGHRS, CDR2 YFSETQ. V shed 2 bases, J shed 8 bases, and the junction held 4 bases outside the gene matches. This CDR3 spans 14 amino acids. CDR3 loop: CASSLPGQGEKLFF. CDR3 coding DNA: TGCGCCAGCAGCTTACCGGGACAGGGCGAAAAACTGTTTTTT.

The CDR3 is CASSKEGRTEAFF. The CDR3 DNA follows: TGCGCCAGCAGCAAGGAGGGGCGCACTGAAGCTTTCTTT. The chain is built from TRBV5-1 and TRBJ1-1; D might be TRBD1 (5 bases). V lost 4 bases and J 4 bases, leaving 11 bases between the germline ends. The CDR3 is 13 residues long. The germline CDR1 and CDR2 sequences are SGHRS and YFSETQ.

V and J are TRBV6-5 and TRBJ1-4, with D maybe TRBD1 (6 bases). Per germline, CDR1 MNHEY and CDR2 SVGAGI. The CDR3 covers 14 residues. V dropped 8 bases and J dropped 3 bases, with 13 bases sitting between them. CDR3 region: CASGRTAPNEKLFF. CDR3 in DNA: TGTGCCAGCGGGCGGACAGCCCCTAATGAAAAACTGTTTTTT.

V is TRBV9 and J is TRBJ2-1; the D gene is possibly TRBD2 (6 bases). The CDR3 covers 16 residues. Germline V gene data show CDR1 as SGDLS and CDR2 as YYNGEE. The ends were cut back, 4 bases at V and 7 bases at J, with 21 bases in the middle. As DNA, the CDR3 is TGTGCCAGCAGCTTCCGAGGTAGTGGGGGGTGGAATGAGCAGTTCTTC. The encoded protein is CASSFRGSGGWNEQFF.

The CDR3 bases are TGTGCCAGCAGCTTGGGACTAGCGGGTGGTGAGCAGTTCTTC. It yields the protein CASSLGLAGGEQFF. The genes are TRBV11-2 and TRBJ2-1, with 12 bases identical to TRBD2. CDR3 length equals 14 residues. The junction had 3 bases not matched to a gene; V was cut back by 3 bases and J by 9 bases. Germline loops: CDR1 SGHAT, CDR2 FQNNGV.

A word on this clone: The junction shows a germline mismatch at one end, possibly a read error. This sample includes further DNA sequences coding for the same CDR3. The rearrangement links TRBV29-1 to TRBJ1-3, with D perhaps matching TRBD1 (6 bases). Germline assignment: CDR1 SQVTM and CDR2 ANQGSEA. The CDR3 sequence is 14 residues long. The CDR3, as DNA: TGCAGCGTGGGGGGGGGCGACTCTGGGAACACCATATATTTT. Its protein product is CSVGGGDSGNTIYF.

The chain has TRBV11-1 and TRBJ1-2, with 7 bases aligning to TRBD1. Per germline, CDR1 SGHAT and CDR2 FQDESV (reference sequence). Trimming took 5 bases from V and 7 from J; bases not matched to a gene: 13. CDR3 length: 15 amino acids. The CDR3 loop is CASSERQGRGGGYTF. The CDR3 coding sequence is TGTGCCAGCAGCGAGCGACAGGGTCGGGGAGGTGGCTACACCTTC.

J is TRBJ2-1 and V is TRBV4-1; 8 bases match TRBD1. Germline lookup yields CDR1 MGHRA and CDR2 YSYEKL. The length of the CDR3 is 15 residues. The junction had 7 bases not matched to a gene; V was cut back by 4 bases and J by 5 bases. The CDR3 DNA follows: TGCGCCAGCAGCCCACGGACAGGGTTCAACAATGAGCAGTTCTTC. Translating gives CASSPRTGFNNEQFF.

This rearrangement joins TRBV7-2 to TRBJ1-1; TRBD1 is a possible D gene (6 bases). CDR1 SGHTA and CDR2 FQGNSA come from the germline V gene. The CDR3 length is 15 residues. The V end was cut by 1 base, the J end by 1 base, with 10 bases between. The CDR3 coding sequence is TGTGCCAGCAGCTTAGACAGGGAACCGAACACTGAAGCTTTCTTT. Encoded protein: CASSLDREPNTEAFF.

The gene calls are TRBV5-1 and TRBJ1-4; 7 bases are a match to TRBD1. The germline CDR1 and CDR2 sequences are SGHRS and YFSETQ. With 0 bases clipped from V and 2 bases from J, the junction kept 4 bases outside the gene matches. The CDR3 has 16 amino acids. CDR3 amino acids: CASSLGQGPTNEKLFF. In DNA, the CDR3 is TGCGCCAGCAGCTTGGGACAGGGCCCCACTAATGAAAAACTGTTTTTT.

The chain joins TRBV19 to TRBJ2-2; 10 positions match TRBD2. The CDR3 has 16 residues. J gave up 3 bases and V 5 bases, and 6 bases lay outside the gene matches. Germline CDR1 LNHDA, CDR2 SQIVND (reference sequence). CDR3 loop: CASSLGLAAYTGELFF. Here the CDR3 DNA reads TGTGCCAGTAGTCTCGGACTAGCGGCTTACACCGGGGAGCTGTTTTTT.

The chain uses TRBV6-4 and TRBJ2-3, with a weak D call TRBD1 (7 bases). The V end lost 4 bases, the J end lost 0 bases, and 11 bases lay between the germline ends. Germline V gene data show CDR1 as MRHNA and CDR2 as SNTAGT. This CDR3 spans 15 amino acids. The CDR3 DNA sequence: TGTGCCAGCAGTGCCAGGGGGGCTAGCACAGATACGCAGTATTTT. It translates to CASSARGASTDTQYF.

The chain joins TRBV23-1 to TRBJ2-1; tentatively, D is TRBD1 (5 bases). TRBV23-1 is an ORF, and what it does is uncertain. CDR3 length equals 15 residues. V was cut by 3 bases and J by 3 bases, with 12 bases left in between. The CDR3 DNA is TGCGCCAGCAGTCACCTAGGACAAAACTACAATGAGCAGTTCTTC. It codes for CASSHLGQNYNEQFF.

CDR3 in DNA: TGTGCCATCAGAAGGGGACAGGGGATTTACGAGCAGTACTTC. It is translated as CAIRRGQGIYEQYF. The rearrangement links TRBV10-3 to TRBJ2-7, with TRBD1 identical over 10 bases. The CDR3 is 14 residues long. The germline CDR1 and CDR2 sequences are ENHRY and SYGVKD. The ends lost 6 bases at V and 4 bases at J; junction bases unmatched: 6.

The gene calls are TRBV30 and TRBJ2-2; 8 nucleotides align to TRBD1. The CDR3 spans 13 residues. V dropped 3 bases and J dropped 7; count of bases not matched to a gene: 4. The germline V gene has CDR1 GTSNPN and CDR2 SVGIG (reference sequence). CDR3 bases: TGTGCCTGGAGCCCAGGGGGCATCGGGGAGCTGTTTTTT. Translating it yields CAWSPGGIGELFF.

The chain combines TRBV19 with TRBJ1-6, with D uncertain. Germline V lookup: CDR1 LNHDA, CDR2 SQIVND (reference sequence). There are 17 residues in the CDR3. Trimming removed 6 bases from V and 6 bases from J, with 21 bases in between. CDR3 DNA: TGTGCCAGTAGGGTGGCCCATGGCGGGTCTTCTAATTCACCCCTCCACTTT. Translating it yields CASRVAHGGSSNSPLHF.